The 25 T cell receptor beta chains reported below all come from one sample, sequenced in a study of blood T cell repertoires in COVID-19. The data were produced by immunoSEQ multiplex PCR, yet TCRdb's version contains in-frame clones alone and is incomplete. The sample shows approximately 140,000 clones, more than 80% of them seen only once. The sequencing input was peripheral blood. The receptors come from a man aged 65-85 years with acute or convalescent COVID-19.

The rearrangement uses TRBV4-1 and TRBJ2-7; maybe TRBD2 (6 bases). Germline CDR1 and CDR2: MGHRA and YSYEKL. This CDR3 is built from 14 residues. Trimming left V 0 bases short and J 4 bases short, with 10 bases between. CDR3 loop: CASSQDGGIYEQYF. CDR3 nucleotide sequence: TGCGCCAGCAGCCAAGATGGGGGGATATACGAGCAGTACTTC.

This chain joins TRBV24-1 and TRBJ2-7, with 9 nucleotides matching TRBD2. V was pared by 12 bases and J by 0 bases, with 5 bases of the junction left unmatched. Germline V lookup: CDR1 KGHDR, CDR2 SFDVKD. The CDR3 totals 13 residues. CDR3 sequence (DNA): TGTGCCGTGGGGACTAGCTCCTCCTACGAGCAGTACTTC. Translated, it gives CAVGTSSSYEQYF.

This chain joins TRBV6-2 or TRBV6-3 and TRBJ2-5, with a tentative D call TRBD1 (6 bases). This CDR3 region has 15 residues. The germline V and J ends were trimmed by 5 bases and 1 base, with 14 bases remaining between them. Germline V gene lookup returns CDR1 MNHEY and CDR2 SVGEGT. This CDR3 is CASSPYRERQETQYF. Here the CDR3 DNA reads TGTGCCAGCAGTCCATACAGGGAACGCCAAGAGACCCAGTACTTC.

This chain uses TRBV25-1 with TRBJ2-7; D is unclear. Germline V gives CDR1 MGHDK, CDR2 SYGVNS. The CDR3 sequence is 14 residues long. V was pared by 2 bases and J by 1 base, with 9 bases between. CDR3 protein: CASSEGVGSYEQYF. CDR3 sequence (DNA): TGTGCCAGCAGTGAAGGAGTTGGTTCCTACGAGCAGTACTTC.

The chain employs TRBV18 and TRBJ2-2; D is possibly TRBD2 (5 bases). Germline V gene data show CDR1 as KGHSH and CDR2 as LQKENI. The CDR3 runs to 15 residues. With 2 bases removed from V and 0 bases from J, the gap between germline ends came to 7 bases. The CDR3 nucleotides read TGTGCCAGCTCACCAATCGGGGCGAACACCGGGGAGCTGTTTTTT. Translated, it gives CASSPIGANTGELFF.

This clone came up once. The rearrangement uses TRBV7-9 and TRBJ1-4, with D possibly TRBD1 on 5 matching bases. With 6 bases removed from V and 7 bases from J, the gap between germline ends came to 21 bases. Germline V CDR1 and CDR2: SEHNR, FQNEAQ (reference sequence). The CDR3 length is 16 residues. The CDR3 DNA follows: TGTGCCAGCAGTCCTGGGGCTTCGGTATCGGTTGAAAAACTGTTTTTT. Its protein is CASSPGASVSVEKLFF.

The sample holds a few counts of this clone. In DNA, the CDR3 is TGCAGTGCCCTGGACAGGGAGACCCAGTACTTC. It encodes CSALDRETQYF. The rearrangement links TRBV20-1 to TRBJ2-5; 7 bases map to TRBD1. CDR3 length: 11 residues. Germline trimming cut 6 bases from V and 5 bases from J; bases unmatched to any gene: 3. Per germline, CDR1 DFQATT and CDR2 SNEGSKA (reference sequence).

CDR3 sequence reads: CASGLHRTDAGNTIYF. The CDR3 DNA reads as TGTGCTAGTGGTTTACACCGGACAGACGCCGGAAACACCATATATTTT. This chain links TRBV12-5 with TRBJ1-3; tentatively, D is TRBD1 (6 bases). The CDR3 has 16 residues. CDR1 and CDR2 (germline): LGHNT, FRNRAP. Trimming pared 3 bases from V and 4 bases from J, leaving 16 bases between. Drawing the rest from reference TRBV12-5 and TRBJ1-3, the complete variable domain is DARVTQTPRHKVTEMGQEVTMRCQPILGHNTVFWYRQTMMQGLELLAYFRNRAPLDDSGMPKDRFSAEMPDATLATLKIQPSEPRDSAVYFCASGLHRTDAGNTIYFGEGSWLTVV.

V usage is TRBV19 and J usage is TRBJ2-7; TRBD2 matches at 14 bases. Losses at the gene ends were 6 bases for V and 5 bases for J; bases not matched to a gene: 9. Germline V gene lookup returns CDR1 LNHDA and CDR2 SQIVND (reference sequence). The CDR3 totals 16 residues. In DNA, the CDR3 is TGTGCCAGTAGGGATAGCCCGGGACTAGCGGGAGACGAGCAGTACTTC. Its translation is CASRDSPGLAGDEQYF.

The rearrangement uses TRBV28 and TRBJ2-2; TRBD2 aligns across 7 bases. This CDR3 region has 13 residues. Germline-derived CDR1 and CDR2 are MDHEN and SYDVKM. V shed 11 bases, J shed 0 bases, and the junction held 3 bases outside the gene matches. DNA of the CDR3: TGTGCCTCGACTAGCTCGAACACCGGGGAGCTGTTTTTT. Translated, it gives CASTSSNTGELFF.

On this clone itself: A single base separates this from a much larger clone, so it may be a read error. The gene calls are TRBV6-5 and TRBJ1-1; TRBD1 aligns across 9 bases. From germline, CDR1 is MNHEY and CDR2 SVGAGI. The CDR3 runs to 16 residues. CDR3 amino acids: CAGSYRKGQGLTEAFF. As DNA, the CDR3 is TGTGCCGGCAGTTACCGCAAGGGACAGGGATTAACTGAAGCTTTCTTT.

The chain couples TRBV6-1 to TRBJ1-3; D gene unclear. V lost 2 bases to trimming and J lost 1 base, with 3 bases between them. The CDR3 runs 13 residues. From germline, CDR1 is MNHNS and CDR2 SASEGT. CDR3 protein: CASSEQSGNTIYF. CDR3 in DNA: TGTGCCAGCAGTGAACAATCTGGAAACACCATATATTTT.

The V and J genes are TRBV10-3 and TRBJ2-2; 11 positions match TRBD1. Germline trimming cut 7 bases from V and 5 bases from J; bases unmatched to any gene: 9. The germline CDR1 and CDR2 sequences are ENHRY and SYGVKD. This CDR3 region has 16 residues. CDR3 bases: TGTGCCATCAATGGACAGGGGGCGCAGTCGACCGGGGAGCTGTTTTTT. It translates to CAINGQGAQSTGELFF.

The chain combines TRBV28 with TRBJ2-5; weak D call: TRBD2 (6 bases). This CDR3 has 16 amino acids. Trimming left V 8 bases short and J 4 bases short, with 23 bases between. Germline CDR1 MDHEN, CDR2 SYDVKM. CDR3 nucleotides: TGTGCCAGCTCCGGCTTTAGGATTGGGGGGAGAGAGACCCAGTACTTC. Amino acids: CASSGFRIGGRETQYF.

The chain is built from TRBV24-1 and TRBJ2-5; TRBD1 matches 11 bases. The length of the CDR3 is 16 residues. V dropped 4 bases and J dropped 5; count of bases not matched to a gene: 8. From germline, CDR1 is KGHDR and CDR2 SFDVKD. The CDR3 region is CATSEQGQGVGETQYF. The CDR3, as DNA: TGTGCCACCAGTGAGCAGGGACAGGGGGTGGGGGAGACCCAGTACTTC.

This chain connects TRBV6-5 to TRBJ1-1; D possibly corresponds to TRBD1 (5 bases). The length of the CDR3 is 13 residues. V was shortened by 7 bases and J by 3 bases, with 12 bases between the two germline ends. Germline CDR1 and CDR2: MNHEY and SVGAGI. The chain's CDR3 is CASTDSLDTEAFF. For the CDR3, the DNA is TGTGCCAGCACCGACAGCCTAGACACTGAAGCTTTCTTT.

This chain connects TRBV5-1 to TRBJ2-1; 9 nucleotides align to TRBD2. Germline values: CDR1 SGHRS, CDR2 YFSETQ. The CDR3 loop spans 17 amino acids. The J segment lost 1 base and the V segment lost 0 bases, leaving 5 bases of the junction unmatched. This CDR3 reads CASSLVGTSRSYNEQFF. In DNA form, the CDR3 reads TGCGCCAGCAGCTTGGTGGGGACTAGCAGATCCTACAATGAGCAGTTCTTC.

CDR3 region: CASSPINTGSTQYF. CDR3 nucleotide sequence: TGTGCCAGCAGTCCCATAAATACAGGGAGTACGCAGTATTTT. The V gene is TRBV27, the J gene TRBJ2-3, with a possible D match to TRBD1 (6 bases). V gave up 5 bases and J gave up 8 bases, with 17 bases separating them. Germline CDR1 and CDR2: MNHEY and SMNVEV (reference sequence). This CDR3 region has 14 residues.

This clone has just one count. This chain's CDR3 is CASSQGSKETQYF. The CDR3, as DNA: TGTGCCAGCAGCCAGGGCAGCAAAGAGACCCAGTACTTC. The chain recombines TRBV3-1 (or the pseudogene TRBV3-2) with TRBJ2-5; D not certain. V gave up 3 bases and J gave up 3 bases, with 8 bases separating them. The CDR3 totals 13 residues. From germline, CDR1 is LGHDT and CDR2 YNNKEL (reference sequence).

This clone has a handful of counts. The chain's CDR3 is CASSPPAFRGRGNTIYF. CDR3 sequence (DNA): TGTGCCAGCTCACCACCCGCGTTCAGGGGGCGCGGAAACACCATATATTTT. The chain joins TRBV18 to TRBJ1-3; 8 bases match TRBD1. After removal of 0 bases from V and 4 bases from J, the junction contained 8 bases not matched to a gene. CDR3 length equals 17 residues. Looked up from germline, CDR1 is KGHSH and CDR2 is LQKENI.

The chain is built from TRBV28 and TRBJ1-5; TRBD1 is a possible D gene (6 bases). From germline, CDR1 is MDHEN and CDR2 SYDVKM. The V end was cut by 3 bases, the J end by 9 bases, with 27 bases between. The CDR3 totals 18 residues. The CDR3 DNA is TGTGCCAGCAGTTTGATACAAACCGGGACACAACCGTATTGGCCCCAGCATTTT. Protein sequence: CASSLIQTGTQPYWPQHF.

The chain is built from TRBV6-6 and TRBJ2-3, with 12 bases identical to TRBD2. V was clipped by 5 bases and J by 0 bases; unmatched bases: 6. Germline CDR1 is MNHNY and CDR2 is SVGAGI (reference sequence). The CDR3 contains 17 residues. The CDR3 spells CASSPLAGGPSTDTQYF. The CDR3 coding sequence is TGTGCCAGCAGTCCCCTAGCGGGAGGGCCGAGCACAGATACGCAGTATTTT.

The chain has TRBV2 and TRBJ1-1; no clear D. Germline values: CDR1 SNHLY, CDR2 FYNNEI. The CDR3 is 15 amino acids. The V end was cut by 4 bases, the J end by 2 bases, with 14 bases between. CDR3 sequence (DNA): TGTGCCAGCAGTGTCGGCGGTCCCACTAACACTGAAGCTTTCTTT. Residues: CASSVGGPTNTEAFF. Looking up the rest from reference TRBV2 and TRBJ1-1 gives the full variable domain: EPEVTQTPSHQVTQMGQEVILRCVPISNHLYFYWYRQILGQKVEFLVSFYNNEISEKSEIFDDQFSVERPDGSNFTLKIRSTKLEDSAMYFCASSVGGPTNTEAFFGQGTRLTVV.

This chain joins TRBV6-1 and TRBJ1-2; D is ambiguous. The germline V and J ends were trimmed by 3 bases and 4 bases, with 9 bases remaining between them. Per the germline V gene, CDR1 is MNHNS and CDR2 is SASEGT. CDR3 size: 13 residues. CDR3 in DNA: TGTGCCAGCAGTGACAGCCCTAGCTATGGCTACACCTTC. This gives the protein CASSDSPSYGYTF.

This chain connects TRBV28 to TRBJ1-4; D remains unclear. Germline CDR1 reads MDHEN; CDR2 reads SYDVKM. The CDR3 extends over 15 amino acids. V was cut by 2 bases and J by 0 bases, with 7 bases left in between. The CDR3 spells CASSLAGATNEKLFF. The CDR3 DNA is TGTGCCAGCAGTTTAGCCGGGGCAACTAATGAAAAACTGTTTTTT.